Listed here are 26 T cell receptor beta chains from one sample, sequenced in a study of blood T cell repertoires in COVID-19. Using immunoSEQ multiplex PCR, the repertoire was profiled, and TCRdb retains in-frame clones only, with some absent. The data contain roughly 130,000 clones, 80% to 85% of them singletons. The sample consisted of peripheral blood. The origin of the receptors is a man younger than 45 with COVID-19, enrolled during active disease.

The chain combines TRBV11-3 with TRBJ2-3; D unresolved. CDR3 length: 14 residues. V shed 0 bases and J shed 5 bases, with 9 bases lying between them. Germline CDR1 and CDR2: SGHNT and YENEEA. CDR3 in DNA: TGTGCCAGCAGCTTAGACGCCTGGCAAGATACGCAGTATTTT. Its translation: CASSLDAWQDTQYF.

J is TRBJ2-7 and V is TRBV28; a weak D match, TRBD2 (5 bases). CDR1 MDHEN and CDR2 SYDVKM come from the germline V gene. Trimming took 8 bases from V and 9 from J, leaving 23 bases between them. The CDR3 totals 14 residues. CDR3 protein: CASSDPGISLGQYF. Here the CDR3 DNA reads TGTGCCAGCTCCGACCCCGGGATATCATTGGGGCAGTACTTC.

The rearrangement links TRBV7-9 to TRBJ2-5; TRBD2 aligns across 8 bases. V lost 5 bases, J lost 5 bases, and 7 bases stayed unmatched. The CDR3 consists of 14 residues. CDR1 is SEHNR, CDR2 FQNEAQ, per germline (reference sequence). CDR3 sequence: CASSRGTSLETQYF. The CDR3 DNA reads TGTGCCAGCAGCCGAGGGACTAGTTTGGAGACCCAGTACTTC.

The chain links TRBV11-2 to TRBJ2-7, with D perhaps matching TRBD1 (6 bases). This CDR3 region has 14 residues. Deletions cut 5 bases from V and 2 bases from J, with 13 bases between. CDR1 is SGHAT and CDR2 is FQNNGV in the germline V gene. CDR3 region: CASSQRGLTYEQYF. The CDR3 DNA follows: TGTGCCAGCAGCCAAAGGGGGTTGACCTACGAGCAGTACTTC.

The genes are TRBV6-4 and TRBJ1-1, with a weak D call TRBD1 (5 bases). V dropped 7 bases and J dropped 3 bases, with 18 bases sitting between them. This CDR3 region has 15 residues. Germline-derived CDR1 and CDR2 are MRHNA and SNTAGT. In DNA form, the CDR3 reads TGTGCCAGCAAACTCACCCTCGGGGGACACACTGAAGCTTTCTTT. It is translated as CASKLTLGGHTEAFF.

This chain uses TRBV7-2 with TRBJ1-2; 9 bases agree with TRBD1. Germline lookup yields CDR1 SGHTA and CDR2 FQGNSA. The CDR3 runs to 15 residues. Unmatched junction bases numbered 8, after V lost 1 base and J lost 8 bases. This CDR3 reads CASSLGTGARWGYTF. In nucleotides, the CDR3 is TGTGCCAGCAGCTTAGGGACAGGGGCCCGCTGGGGCTACACCTTC.

The count of this clone is one. This chain connects TRBV27 to TRBJ1-1; 8 nucleotides line up with TRBD1. The J segment lost 7 bases and the V segment lost 4 bases, leaving 11 bases of the junction unmatched. Per germline, CDR1 MNHEY and CDR2 SMNVEV (reference sequence). The CDR3 runs 15 residues. The CDR3 spells CASSSAGTGQIEAFF. In DNA, the CDR3 is TGTGCCAGCAGTTCCGCCGGGACAGGCCAGATTGAAGCTTTCTTT.

The chain joins TRBV28 to TRBJ2-7, with D possibly TRBD1 on 6 matching bases. The V end lost 5 bases, the J end lost 2 bases, and 10 bases lay between the germline ends. The CDR3 length is 13 residues. The germline CDR1 and CDR2 sequences are MDHEN and SYDVKM. This chain's CDR3 is CASSTTGPYEQYF. In DNA, the CDR3 is TGTGCCAGCAGTACGACAGGACCCTACGAGCAGTACTTC. Variable domain in full (rest from reference TRBV28 and TRBJ2-7): DVKVTQSSRYLVKRTGEKVFLECVQDMDHENMFWYRQDPGLGLRLIYFSYDVKMKEKGDIPEGYSVSREKKERFSLILESASTNQTSMYLCASSTTGPYEQYFGPGTRLTVT.

CDR3 region: CASSGTVKPYGYTF. The CDR3 region has the DNA TGTGCCAGCAGCGGGACAGTTAAACCATATGGCTACACCTTC. The gene calls are TRBV28 and TRBJ1-2; 7 bases align to TRBD1. V shed 6 bases, J shed 5 bases, and the junction held 9 bases outside the gene matches. Per the germline V gene, CDR1 is MDHEN and CDR2 is SYDVKM. The CDR3 spans 14 residues.

This chain links TRBV27 with TRBJ1-5; 7 bases map to TRBD1. After removal of 5 bases from V and 2 bases from J, the junction contained 6 bases not matched to a gene. The CDR3 is made up of 15 amino acids. The germline CDR1 and CDR2 sequences are MNHEY and SMNVEV (reference sequence). The DNA for the CDR3 is TGTGCCAGCAGTCTAACAGGGGCGGGCAATCAGCCCCAGCATTTT. It yields the protein CASSLTGAGNQPQHF.

CDR3 sequence: CASSPRQGQSNTEAFF. In DNA, the CDR3 is TGTGCCAGTAGTCCCAGACAGGGACAGTCGAACACTGAAGCTTTCTTT. The V and J genes are TRBV19 and TRBJ1-1; 7 bases are shared with TRBD1. Germline CDR1 is LNHDA and CDR2 is SQIVND (reference sequence). V lost 5 bases to trimming and J lost 1 base; unmatched junction nucleotides: 10. The CDR3 consists of 16 residues.

J is TRBJ2-2 and V is TRBV4-3, with 10 bases that match TRBD2. The CDR3 is made up of 15 amino acids. V lost 0 bases, J lost 11 bases, and 6 bases stayed unmatched. Germline CDR1 is LGHNA and CDR2 is YSLEER. CDR3 in amino acids: CASSQEQREGGELFF. The CDR3 DNA follows: TGCGCCAGCAGCCAAGAGCAGCGGGAGGGCGGAGAGCTGTTTTTT.

V usage is TRBV5-4 and J usage is TRBJ2-7; 8 bases match TRBD2. V trimming: 0 bases; J trimming: 3 bases; junction bases outside the gene matches: 2. The CDR3 loop spans 14 amino acids. The germline CDR1 and CDR2 sequences are SGHNT and YYREEE (reference sequence). The CDR3, as DNA: TGTGCCAGCAGCTTGGGGACTAGCATCTACGAGCAGTACTTC. It codes for CASSLGTSIYEQYF.

The sample holds many counts of this clone. The V gene is TRBV3-1 (or the pseudogene TRBV3-2), the J gene TRBJ2-2; no definite D call. Germline V gene data show CDR1 as LGHDT and CDR2 as YNNKEL (reference sequence). V dropped 3 bases and J dropped 7 bases, with 12 bases sitting between them. The CDR3 length is 14 residues. For the CDR3, the DNA is TGTGCCAGCAGCCACAATCTAGAGATCGGGGAGCTGTTTTTT. This gives the protein CASSHNLEIGELFF.

The chain recombines TRBV24-1 with TRBJ2-3; TRBD1 matches at 8 bases. CDR3 length: 14 residues. In germline, CDR1 is KGHDR, CDR2 SFDVKD. The ends lost 4 bases at V and 5 bases at J; junction bases unmatched: 4. The CDR3 DNA reads TGTGCCACCAGTGACAGGGGGCATCAAGATACGCAGTATTTT. This translates into CATSDRGHQDTQYF.

This chain uses TRBV19 with TRBJ2-2; D unresolved. V was trimmed by 8 bases and J by 0 bases, leaving 10 bases between them. Germline assignment: CDR1 LNHDA and CDR2 SQIVND (reference sequence). CDR3 size: 14 residues. CDR3 residues: CASSSISNTGELFF. The CDR3, as DNA: TGTGCCAGTTCGAGCATATCGAACACCGGGGAGCTGTTTTTT.

For this clone: The same CDR3 can be traced to other DNA sequences in this sample. V usage is TRBV9 and J usage is TRBJ2-7, with 7 bases identical to TRBD2. Losses at the gene ends were 0 bases for V and 2 bases for J; bases not matched to a gene: 2. Looked up from germline, CDR1 is SGDLS and CDR2 is YYNGEE. This CDR3 is built from 14 residues. CDR3 loop: CASSVGGGTYEQYF. The CDR3 DNA reads TGTGCCAGCAGCGTAGGGGGGGGTACCTACGAGCAGTACTTC.

This chain joins TRBV3-1 (or the pseudogene TRBV3-2) and TRBJ2-3; 11 nucleotides match TRBD1. CDR3 length equals 16 residues. The V segment lost 4 bases and the J segment 2 bases; nucleotides outside the gene matches: 5. The germline V gene encodes CDR1 LGHDT and CDR2 YNNKEL (reference sequence). CDR3 DNA: TGTGCCAGCAGCCTACGGACAGGGGGCCCCACAGATACGCAGTATTTT. It encodes CASSLRTGGPTDTQYF.

This clone has just one count. V usage is TRBV28 and J usage is TRBJ2-3; D is perhaps TRBD2 (6 bases). Trimming cost V 5 bases and J 14 bases, with 26 bases left between them. The CDR3 sequence is 15 residues long. Germline V gives CDR1 MDHEN, CDR2 SYDVKM. The CDR3 DNA sequence: TGTGCCAGCAGTCCCGGGGGTCTTGTAAAGGGTAGGCCGTATTTT. Encoded protein: CASSPGGLVKGRPYF.

This rearrangement joins TRBV11-2 to TRBJ1-2, with D tentatively TRBD1 (6 bases). Trimming took 5 bases from V and 3 from J, leaving 13 bases between them. Germline CDR1 and CDR2: SGHAT and FQNNGV. The CDR3 covers 14 residues. CDR3 nucleotides: TGTGCCAGCAGCGCCGTACAGGGCTACTATGGCTACACCTTC. Its translation: CASSAVQGYYGYTF.

This clone has just one count. The V call is TRBV12-3 or TRBV12-4, the J call TRBJ1-3, with a tentative D call TRBD1 (5 bases). This CDR3 comprises 13 residues. V dropped 6 bases and J dropped 4 bases, with 10 bases sitting between them. CDR3 sequence (DNA): TGTGCCAGCAGCAGGGTGAGCGGAAACACCATATATTTT. Amino acids: CASSRVSGNTIYF.

V usage is TRBV30 and J usage is TRBJ1-2; D possibly corresponds to TRBD1 (6 bases). The germline gives CDR1 GTSNPN, CDR2 SVGIG (reference sequence). V lost 8 bases and J lost 14, with 21 bases in between. This CDR3 contains 11 residues. The CDR3 loop reads CALEGIQGPTF. CDR3 coding DNA: TGTGCCCTTGAGGGGATACAGGGCCCAACCTTC.

This chain connects TRBV9 to TRBJ2-2; TRBD2 might be the D (5 bases). Looked up from germline, CDR1 is SGDLS and CDR2 is YYNGEE. This CDR3 region has 14 residues. Trimming shortened V by 4 bases and J by 1 base, and 8 bases separated the two germline ends. CDR3 sequence: CASSFEGNTGELFF. The CDR3, as DNA: TGTGCCAGCAGCTTCGAGGGGAACACCGGGGAGCTGTTTTTT.

The chain couples TRBV5-4 to TRBJ2-6; 7 nucleotides align to TRBD1. The V and J ends lost 6 bases and 0 bases, in that order; junction bases with no gene match: 12. This CDR3 region has 18 residues. CDR1 and CDR2 (germline): SGHNT, YYREEE (reference sequence). CDR3 DNA: TGTGCCAGCACCCCCCCCGGGACAGCTATCTCTGGGGCCAACGTCCTGACTTTC. Protein: CASTPPGTAISGANVLTF.

V usage is TRBV27 and J usage is TRBJ2-2, with D possibly TRBD2 on 6 matching bases. This CDR3 region has 15 residues. Trimming shortened V by 3 bases and J by 4 bases, and 12 bases separated the two germline ends. Germline CDR1 MNHEY, CDR2 SMNVEV (reference sequence). DNA for the CDR3: TGTGCCAGCAGTTTGACTAGTGGGAGCACCGGGGAGCTGTTTTTT. Translating it yields CASSLTSGSTGELFF.

This sequence joins TRBV29-1 and TRBJ1-2; 7 nucleotides agree with TRBD1. V gave up 4 bases and J gave up 4 bases; unmatched junction bases: 9. Germline V lookup: CDR1 SQVTM, CDR2 ANQGSEA. The CDR3 runs 14 residues. As DNA, the CDR3 is TGCAGCGTTGGTGAGGGGGCACGATCCTATGGCTACACCTTC. Encoded protein: CSVGEGARSYGYTF.